Here is one T cell receptor beta chain with its context. Its antigen is not identified. The data originate from a study of cytomegalovirus exposure and HLA in healthy donors. Broader study findings: Analysis was carried out at a later point, and it linked a missense DCLRE1C variant to TCR beta V- and J-gene trimming. TCR beta V segments were, for the most part, productive about 87% or about 30% of the time in an earlier analysis. The listing of 150 to 200 TCR beta chains classed them as cytomegalovirus-associated. Across donors, most TCRs were seen rarely, yet some public ones were widespread.

The PCR ran on 60 Vbeta and 13 Jbeta primers. Clones were read by immunoSEQ multiplex PCR, and TCRdb kept only the in-frame ones, dropping some. Here the sample spans about 130,000 clones, around 80% being singletons. The CDR3 covers 15 residues. The V gene end was trimmed by 5 bases and the J gene end by 9 bases; junction bases not matched to a gene: 10. Germline V gene data show CDR1 as MNHEY and CDR2 as SVGAGI. This sequence was found in a man aged 45 to 65 in good health and CMV-seronegative. The sequencing input was PBMCs. The chain has TRBV6-5 and TRBJ2-5; 12 bases are a match to TRBD2. The CDR3: CASSRTSGAPGAQYF. The CDR3 coding sequence is TGTGCCAGCAGTCGGACTAGCGGGGCACCAGGGGCCCAGTACTTC.